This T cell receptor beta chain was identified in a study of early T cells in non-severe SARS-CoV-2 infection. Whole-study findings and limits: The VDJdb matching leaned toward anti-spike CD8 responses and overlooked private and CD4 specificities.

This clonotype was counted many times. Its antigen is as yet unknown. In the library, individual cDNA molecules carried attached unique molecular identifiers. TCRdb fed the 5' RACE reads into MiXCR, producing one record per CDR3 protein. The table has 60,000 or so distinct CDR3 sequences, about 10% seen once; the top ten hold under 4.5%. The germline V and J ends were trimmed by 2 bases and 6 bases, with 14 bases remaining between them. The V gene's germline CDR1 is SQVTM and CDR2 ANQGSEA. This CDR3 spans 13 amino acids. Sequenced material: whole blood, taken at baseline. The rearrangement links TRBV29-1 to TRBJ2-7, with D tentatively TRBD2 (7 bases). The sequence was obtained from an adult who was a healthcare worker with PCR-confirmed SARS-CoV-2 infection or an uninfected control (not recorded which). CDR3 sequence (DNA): TGCAGCGTTGAACAGCAGGGAGGGGGCGAGCAGTACTTC. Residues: CSVEQQGGGEQYF.